The rows below give T cell receptor beta chains drawn from one sample of a study of T cells in Graves' hyperthyroidism and ophthalmopathy. One entry per CDR3 protein results from TCRdb running MiXCR on the multiplex PCR reads. The profile covers about 590,000 distinct CDR3 sequences, with less than 20% appearing a single time and around 6.6% taken by the ten largest. Sequences were obtained from blood. The receptors were sampled from a woman in her twenties or thirties with Graves' hyperthyroidism. Each CDR3 is given with its conserved first and last residue. The order of the fields is D gene, J gene, clone size, V gene, CDR3 protein, CDR3 DNA. A D gene is named only where the DNA matches it firmly. Not every row has a clone size; where given, it reads once, few, many or a size class.

D: .; J: TRBJ2-7; size: many; V: TRBV29-1; CDR3: CSVEDLVEERGYEQYF; DNA: TGCAGCGTGGAGGACCTCGTGGAGGAAAGAGGCTACGAGCAGTACTTC
D: .; J: TRBJ2-6; size: few; V: TRBV6-1; CDR3: CASSVGPSVGANVLTF; DNA: TGTGCCAGCAGCGTAGGTCCTAGCGTTGGGGCCAACGTCCTGACTTTC
D: .; J: TRBJ2-7; size: many; V: TRBV20-1; CDR3: CSARVFLPPGEQYF; DNA: TGCAGTGCTAGAGTGTTCCTTCCCCCGGGCGAGCAGTACTTC
D: TRBD2; J: TRBJ2-2; size: few; V: TRBV30; CDR3: CAWSVLAGTLAGELFF; DNA: TGTGCCTGGAGTGTACTAGCGGGAACACTGGCTGGGGAGCTGTTTTTT
D: TRBD2; J: TRBJ2-1; size: few; V: TRBV15; CDR3: CATSREGLAGNEQFF; DNA: TGTGCCACCAGCAGAGAAGGACTAGCGGGAAACGAGCAGTTCTTC
D: .; J: TRBJ1-3; size: .; V: TRBV19; CDR3: CASSEGILSGNTIYF; DNA: TGTGCCAGTAGCGAGGGAATTCTCTCTGGAAACACCATATATTTT
D: TRBD1; J: TRBJ1-6; size: .; V: TRBV6-2/TRBV6-3; CDR3: CASSGDRNDSPLHF; DNA: TGTGCCAGCAGTGGGGACAGGAATGATTCACCCCTCCACTTT
D: .; J: TRBJ1-1; size: .; V: TRBV20-1; CDR3: CSARAREGWGNTEAFF; DNA: TGCAGTGCTAGAGCCCGGGAGGGGTGGGGGAACACTGAAGCTTTCTTT
D: .; J: TRBJ1-6; size: once; V: TRBV30; CDR3: CAWRERKTISPLHF; DNA: TGTGCCTGGAGAGAGAGGAAAACAATTTCACCCCTCCACTTT
D: .; J: TRBJ1-6; size: few; V: TRBV20-1; CDR3: CSAIRRSGDSPLHF; DNA: TGCAGTGCTATTAGGAGGTCCGGGGATTCACCCCTCCACTTT
D: TRBD1; J: TRBJ2-7; size: .; V: TRBV10-3; CDR3: CAISVGTGADEQYF; DNA: TGTGCCATCAGTGTGGGGACAGGTGCCGACGAGCAGTACTTC
D: .; J: TRBJ2-7; size: many; V: TRBV2; CDR3: CASSERAYEQYF; DNA: TGTGCCAGCAGTGAACGAGCCTACGAGCAGTACTTC
D: .; J: TRBJ2-2; size: many; V: TRBV27; CDR3: CASSPGASKLTGELFF; DNA: TGTGCCAGCAGTCCAGGGGCCTCTAAACTAACCGGGGAGCTGTTTTTT
D: .; J: TRBJ2-2; size: .; V: TRBV6-2/TRBV6-3; CDR3: CASSYSGGNTGELFF; DNA: TGTGCCAGCAGTTACTCGGGGGGGAACACCGGGGAGCTGTTTTTT
D: .; J: TRBJ2-1; size: many; V: TRBV7-9; CDR3: CASSYAITHNNEQFF; DNA: TGTGCCAGCAGCTACGCCATCACTCATAACAATGAGCAGTTCTTC
D: .; J: TRBJ1-6; size: .; V: TRBV5-1; CDR3: CASSLAGTRSYNSPLHF; DNA: TGCGCCAGCAGCTTGGCAGGGACGCGCTCCTATAATTCACCCCTCCACTTT
D: .; J: TRBJ2-1; size: many; V: TRBV11-2; CDR3: CASSSMGGTRYNEQFF; DNA: TGTGCCAGCAGCTCGATGGGCGGGACGCGGTACAATGAGCAGTTCTTC
D: TRBD1; J: TRBJ1-2; size: many; V: TRBV7-9; CDR3: CASSFNRGHGYTF; DNA: TGTGCCAGCAGCTTTAACAGGGGGCATGGCTACACCTTC
D: .; J: TRBJ2-7; size: few; V: TRBV30; CDR3: CAWSVSVFSYEQYF; DNA: TGTGCCTGGAGTGTTTCAGTTTTCTCCTACGAGCAGTACTTC
D: .; J: TRBJ1-1; size: many; V: TRBV2; CDR3: CASIPDRNTEAFF; DNA: TGTGCCAGCATTCCTGACAGGAACACTGAAGCTTTCTTT
D: .; J: TRBJ2-3; size: few; V: TRBV10-1; CDR3: CASSSRPVYETTDTQYF; DNA: TGCGCCAGCAGTTCCCGACCAGTATACGAGACCACAGATACGCAGTATTTT
D: TRBD1; J: TRBJ2-6; size: few; V: TRBV7-9; CDR3: CASSLGTGQGAPSGANVLTF; DNA: TGTGCCAGCAGCTTAGGGACGGGGCAGGGGGCACCCTCTGGGGCCAACGTCCTGACTTTC
D: .; J: TRBJ1-1; size: .; V: TRBV4-2; CDR3: CASSQEVGGDTEAFF; DNA: TGTGCCAGCAGCCAAGAGGTCGGTGGGGACACTGAAGCTTTCTTT
D: .; J: TRBJ1-1; size: .; V: TRBV20-1; CDR3: CSARDGGTPLEAFF; DNA: TGCAGTGCTAGAGATGGGGGTACCCCCCTTGAAGCTTTCTTT
D: TRBD1; J: TRBJ1-2; size: many; V: TRBV3-1; CDR3: CASSPTGGVLDGYTF; DNA: TGTGCCAGCAGCCCTACAGGGGGCGTTCTTGATGGCTACACCTTC
D: .; J: TRBJ2-7; size: many; V: TRBV10-3; CDR3: CAISEERAYEQYF; DNA: TGTGCCATCAGTGAAGAGCGGGCATACGAGCAGTACTTC
D: .; J: TRBJ2-1; size: many; V: TRBV11-2; CDR3: CASSPNNRDAYNEQFF; DNA: TGTGCCAGCAGCCCCAATAATCGGGACGCTTACAATGAGCAGTTCTTC
D: .; J: TRBJ2-3; size: many; V: TRBV3-1; CDR3: CASSSQGTDTQYF; DNA: TGTGCCAGCAGTAGTCAGGGGACAGATACGCAGTATTTT
D: .; J: TRBJ1-5; size: many; V: TRBV7-8; CDR3: CASSTLRVGNQPQHF; DNA: TGTGCCAGCAGCACGCTTCGGGTCGGCAATCAGCCCCAGCATTTT
D: TRBD2; J: TRBJ2-1; size: many; V: TRBV10-3; CDR3: CATLGTSGYNEQFF; DNA: TGTGCCACCCTCGGGACTAGCGGCTACAATGAGCAGTTCTTC
D: TRBD2; J: TRBJ2-3; size: .; V: TRBV6-1; CDR3: CASSSFLAGGETDTQYF; DNA: TGTGCCAGCAGTTCTTTTTTAGCGGGAGGCGAGACAGATACGCAGTATTTT
D: TRBD1; J: TRBJ1-5; size: .; V: TRBV12-3/TRBV12-4; CDR3: CASSPDRGSEQPQHF; DNA: TGTGCCAGCAGTCCCGACAGGGGGTCAGAACAGCCCCAGCATTTT
D: TRBD2; J: TRBJ2-2; size: many; V: TRBV7-3; CDR3: CASSPSPGLAGGRGTGELFF; DNA: TGTGCCAGCAGCCCTAGTCCGGGACTAGCGGGAGGAAGAGGAACCGGGGAGCTGTTTTTT
D: TRBD1; J: TRBJ2-3; size: many; V: TRBV6-1; CDR3: CASHRDRNTDTQYF; DNA: TGTGCCAGCCACCGGGACAGGAACACAGATACGCAGTATTTT
D: .; J: TRBJ2-3; size: many; V: TRBV11-2; CDR3: CASSSSPTPTDTQYF; DNA: TGTGCCAGCAGCTCTAGCCCTACCCCCACAGATACGCAGTATTTT
D: TRBD2; J: TRBJ2-1; size: few; V: TRBV24-1; CDR3: CATSLSGGSYNEQFF; DNA: TGTGCCACCAGTTTGAGCGGGGGCTCCTACAATGAGCAGTTCTTC
D: .; J: TRBJ1-1; size: .; V: TRBV5-1; CDR3: CASSFTGGEAFF; DNA: TGCGCCAGCAGCTTTACCGGGGGTGAAGCTTTCTTT
D: .; J: TRBJ1-6; size: few; V: TRBV12-3/TRBV12-4; CDR3: CASSLGRQEHPLHF; DNA: TGTGCCAGCAGTTTGGGCAGGCAGGAACATCCCCTCCACTTT
D: .; J: TRBJ1-1; size: many; V: TRBV7-9; CDR3: CASSVRGGAAFF; DNA: TGTGCCAGCAGCGTTAGGGGGGGCGCAGCTTTCTTT
D: TRBD2; J: TRBJ2-1; size: many; V: TRBV20-1; CDR3: CSARAGTTGGNEQFF; DNA: TGCAGTGCTAGGGCCGGGACTACGGGTGGCAATGAGCAGTTCTTC
D: .; J: TRBJ2-3; size: many; V: TRBV20-1; CDR3: CSARSGTLTDTQYF; DNA: TGCAGTGCCAGGTCCGGGACTCTCACAGATACGCAGTATTTT
D: TRBD2; J: TRBJ2-1; size: many; V: TRBV7-3; CDR3: CASSKTGTRSYNEQFF; DNA: TGTGCCAGCAGCAAAACCGGGACTAGGTCCTACAATGAGCAGTTCTTC
D: TRBD2; J: TRBJ2-7; size: many; V: TRBV3-1; CDR3: CASSQEASGRAGEQYF; DNA: TGTGCCAGCAGCCAAGAGGCTAGCGGGAGGGCCGGCGAGCAGTACTTC
D: TRBD2; J: TRBJ2-1; size: few; V: TRBV9; CDR3: CASSDRTSGRGNEQFF; DNA: TGTGCCAGCAGCGATCGGACTAGCGGGAGAGGCAATGAGCAGTTCTTC
D: .; J: TRBJ1-6; size: .; V: TRBV5-1; CDR3: CASTKGEASSPLHF; DNA: TGCGCCAGCACCAAAGGAGAGGCGTCCTCACCCCTCCACTTT
D: .; J: TRBJ2-1; size: .; V: TRBV15; CDR3: CATSASSYNEQFF; DNA: TGTGCCACCAGCGCTAGCTCCTACAATGAGCAGTTCTTC
D: .; J: TRBJ2-7; size: few; V: TRBV5-1; CDR3: CASSLAVGAYEQYF; DNA: TGCGCCAGCAGCTTGGCCGTGGGAGCCTACGAGCAGTACTTC
D: .; J: TRBJ1-6; size: .; V: TRBV9; CDR3: CASSVFEREIRGYNSPLHF; DNA: TGTGCCAGCAGCGTATTCGAACGTGAGATTAGGGGTTATAATTCACCCCTCCACTTT
D: .; J: TRBJ2-1; size: many; V: TRBV18; CDR3: CASSPPSRVDNEQFF; DNA: TGTGCCAGCTCACCACCTAGCAGGGTAGACAATGAGCAGTTCTTC
D: .; J: TRBJ1-2; size: few; V: TRBV24-1; CDR3: CATRRDQEHGYTF; DNA: TGTGCCACCAGACGGGACCAAGAACATGGCTACACCTTC